These 2 T cell receptor beta chains were sequenced from one sample in a study of blood T cell repertoires in COVID-19. TCRdb keeps only in-frame clones here, not all; method: immunoSEQ multiplex PCR. The table has about 190,000 clones, about 85% seen once. Sequencing was carried out using PBMCs or T cells enriched from blood (not recorded which). Every receptor here comes from a woman aged 40 to 50 in a cohort exposed to, infected with or recovered from COVID-19 (not recorded which).

This clone was seen a handful of times. The V gene is TRBV5-5, the J gene TRBJ2-2, with TRBD2 matching over 13 bases. Germline V gene data show CDR1 as SGHKS and CDR2 as YYEKEE (reference sequence). Trimming removed 9 bases from V and 6 bases from J; junction bases left unmatched: 11. This CDR3 has 16 amino acids. The CDR3 region is CATRRQLAGGSGELFF. For the CDR3, the DNA is TGTGCCACCAGACGACAACTAGCGGGAGGGTCCGGGGAGCTGTTTTTT.

Concerning this clone itself: The same CDR3 arises from other DNA sequences in this sample as well. In DNA form, the CDR3 reads TGTGCCAGCAGCGTAGTAGGGGCAACTAATGAAAAACTGTTTTTT. It specifies CASSVVGATNEKLFF. This chain connects TRBV9 to TRBJ1-4, with D maybe TRBD1 (5 bases). Germline V gene data show CDR1 as SGDLS and CDR2 as YYNGEE. With 0 bases removed from V and 0 bases from J, the gap between germline ends came to 6 bases. The CDR3 spans 15 residues.